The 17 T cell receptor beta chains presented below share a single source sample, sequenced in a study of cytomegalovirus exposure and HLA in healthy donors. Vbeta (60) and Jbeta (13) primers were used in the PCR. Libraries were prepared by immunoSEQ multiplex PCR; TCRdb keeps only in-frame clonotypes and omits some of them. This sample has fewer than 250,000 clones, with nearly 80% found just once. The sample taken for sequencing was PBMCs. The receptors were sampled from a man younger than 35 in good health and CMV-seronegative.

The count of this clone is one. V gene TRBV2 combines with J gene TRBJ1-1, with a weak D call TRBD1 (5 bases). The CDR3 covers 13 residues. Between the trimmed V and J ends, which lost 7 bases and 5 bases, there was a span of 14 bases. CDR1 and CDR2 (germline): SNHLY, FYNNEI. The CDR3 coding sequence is TGTGCCAGCACCGCGGAAAGGGGAACTGAAGCTTTCTTT. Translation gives CASTAERGTEAFF. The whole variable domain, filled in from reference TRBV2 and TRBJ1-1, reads EPEVTQTPSHQVTQMGQEVILRCVPISNHLYFYWYRQILGQKVEFLVSFYNNEISEKSEIFDDQFSVERPDGSNFTLKIRSTKLEDSAMYFCASTAERGTEAFFGQGTRLTVV.

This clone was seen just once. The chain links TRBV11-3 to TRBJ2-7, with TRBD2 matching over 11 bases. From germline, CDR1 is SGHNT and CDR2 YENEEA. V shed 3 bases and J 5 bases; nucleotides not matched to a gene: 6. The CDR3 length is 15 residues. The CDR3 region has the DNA TGTGCCAGCAGCTTTCTAGCGGGGGGAGCTCACGAGCAGTACTTC. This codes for CASSFLAGGAHEQYF.

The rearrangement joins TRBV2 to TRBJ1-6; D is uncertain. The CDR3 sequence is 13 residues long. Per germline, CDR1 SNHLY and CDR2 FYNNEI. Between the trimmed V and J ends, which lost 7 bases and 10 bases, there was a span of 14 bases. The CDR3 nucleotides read TGTGCCAGCATCGCGCGTGCCTGGTCACCCCTCCACTTT. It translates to CASIARAWSPLHF.

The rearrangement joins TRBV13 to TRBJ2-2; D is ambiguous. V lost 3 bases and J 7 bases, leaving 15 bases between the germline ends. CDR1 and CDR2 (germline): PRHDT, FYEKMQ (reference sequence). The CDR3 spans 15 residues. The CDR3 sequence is CASSFSAVAVGELFF. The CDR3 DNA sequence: TGTGCCAGCAGCTTCAGCGCCGTGGCGGTCGGGGAGCTGTTTTTT. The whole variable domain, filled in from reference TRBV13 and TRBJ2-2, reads AAGVIQSPRHLIKEKRETATLKCYPIPRHDTVYWYQQGPGQDPQFLISFYEKMQSDKGSIPDRFSAQQFSDYHSELNMSSLELGDSALYFCASSFSAVAVGELFFGEGSRLTVL.

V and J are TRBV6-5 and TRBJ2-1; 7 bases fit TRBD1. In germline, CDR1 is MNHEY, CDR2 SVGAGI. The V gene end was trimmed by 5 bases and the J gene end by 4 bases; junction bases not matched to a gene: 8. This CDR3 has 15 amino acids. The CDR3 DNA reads TGTGCCAGCAGTCCCGCCGGGACAGCTTACAATGAGCAGTTCTTC. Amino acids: CASSPAGTAYNEQFF.

The CDR3 nucleotides read TGCGCCAGCAGCCAAGATCTACCGAAGGACAGGGAACCCTACGAGCAGTACTTC. Translated: CASSQDLPKDREPYEQYF. V and J are TRBV4-3 and TRBJ2-7, with TRBD1 matching over 8 bases. Germline V gene sequence: CDR1 LGHNA, CDR2 YSLEER. V dropped 0 bases and J dropped 2; count of bases not matched to a gene: 12. This CDR3 spans 18 amino acids.

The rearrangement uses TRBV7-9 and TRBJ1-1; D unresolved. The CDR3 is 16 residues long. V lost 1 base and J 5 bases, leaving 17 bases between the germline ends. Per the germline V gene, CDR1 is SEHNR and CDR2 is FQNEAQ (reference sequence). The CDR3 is CASSLDRTGRGTEAFF. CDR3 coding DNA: TGTGCCAGCAGCTTAGATCGGACTGGTCGGGGTACTGAAGCTTTCTTT.

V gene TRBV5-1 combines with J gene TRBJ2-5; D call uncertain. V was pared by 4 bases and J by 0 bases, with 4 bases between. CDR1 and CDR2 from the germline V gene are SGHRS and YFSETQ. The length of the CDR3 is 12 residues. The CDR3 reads CASSPNQETQYF. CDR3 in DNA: TGCGCCAGCAGCCCAAACCAAGAGACCCAGTACTTC.

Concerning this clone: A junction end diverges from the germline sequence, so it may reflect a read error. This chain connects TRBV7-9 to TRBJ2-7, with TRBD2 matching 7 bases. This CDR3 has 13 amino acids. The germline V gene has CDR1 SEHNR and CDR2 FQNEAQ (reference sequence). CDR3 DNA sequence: TGTTCCAGTGGGGGAGGGACCCTCTACGAGCAGTACTTC. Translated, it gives CSSGGGTLYEQYF.

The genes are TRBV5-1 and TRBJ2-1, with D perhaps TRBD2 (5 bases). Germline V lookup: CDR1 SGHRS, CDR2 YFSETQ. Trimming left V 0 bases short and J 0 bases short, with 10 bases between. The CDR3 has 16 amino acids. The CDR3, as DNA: TGCGCCAGCAGCTTGGAGGTAGCGAGCTCCTACAATGAGCAGTTCTTC. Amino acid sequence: CASSLEVASSYNEQFF.

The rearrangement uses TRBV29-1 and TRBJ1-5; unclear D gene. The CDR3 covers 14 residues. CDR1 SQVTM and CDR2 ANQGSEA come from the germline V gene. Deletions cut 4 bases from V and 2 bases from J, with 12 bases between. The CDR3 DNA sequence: TGCAGCGTTGGAGAGGTGAGGGGCAATCAGCCCCAGCATTTT. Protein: CSVGEVRGNQPQHF.

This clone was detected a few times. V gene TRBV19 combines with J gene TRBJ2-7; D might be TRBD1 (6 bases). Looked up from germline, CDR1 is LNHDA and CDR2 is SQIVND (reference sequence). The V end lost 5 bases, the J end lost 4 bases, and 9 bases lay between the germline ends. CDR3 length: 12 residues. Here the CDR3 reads CASSSGTYEQYF. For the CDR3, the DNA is TGTGCCAGTAGTTCCGGGACATACGAGCAGTACTTC.

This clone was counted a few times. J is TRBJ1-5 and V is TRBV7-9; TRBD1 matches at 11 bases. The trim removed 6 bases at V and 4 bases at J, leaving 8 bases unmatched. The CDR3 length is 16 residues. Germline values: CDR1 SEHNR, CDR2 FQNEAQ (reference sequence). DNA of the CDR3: TGTGCCAGCAGTTTAAGCGGGACAGGGGGGAATCAGCCCCAGCATTTT. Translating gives CASSLSGTGGNQPQHF.

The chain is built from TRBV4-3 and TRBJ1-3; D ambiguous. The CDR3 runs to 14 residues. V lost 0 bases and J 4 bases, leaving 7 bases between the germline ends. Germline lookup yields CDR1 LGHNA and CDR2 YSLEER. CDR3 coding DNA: TGCGCCAGCAGCCAAGACCGGGAGGGAAACACCATATATTTT. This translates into CASSQDREGNTIYF.

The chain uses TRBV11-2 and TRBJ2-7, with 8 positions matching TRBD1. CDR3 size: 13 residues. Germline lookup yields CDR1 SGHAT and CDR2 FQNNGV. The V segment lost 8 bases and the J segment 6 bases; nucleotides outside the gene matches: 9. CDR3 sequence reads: CASQEAGGLEQYF. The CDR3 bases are TGTGCCAGCCAAGAGGCAGGGGGCCTCGAGCAGTACTTC. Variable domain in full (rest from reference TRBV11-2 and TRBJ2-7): EAGVAQSPRYKIIEKRQSVAFWCNPISGHATLYWYQQILGQGPKLLIQFQNNGVVDDSQLPKDRFSAERLKGVDSTLKIQPAKLEDSAVYLCASQEAGGLEQYFGPGTRLTVT.

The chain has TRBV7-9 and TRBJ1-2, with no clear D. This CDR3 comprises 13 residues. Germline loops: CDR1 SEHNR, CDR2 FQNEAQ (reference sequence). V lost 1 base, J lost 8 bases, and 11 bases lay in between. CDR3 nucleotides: TGTGCCAGCAGCTTAGGGGAGCTGAGGGGCTACACCTTC. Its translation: CASSLGELRGYTF.

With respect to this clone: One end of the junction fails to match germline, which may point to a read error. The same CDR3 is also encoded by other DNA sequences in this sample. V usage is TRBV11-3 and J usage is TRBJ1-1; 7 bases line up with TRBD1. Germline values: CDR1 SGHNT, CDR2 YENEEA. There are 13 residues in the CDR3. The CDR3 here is CASSLEGQLEAFF. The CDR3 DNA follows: TGCGCCAGCAGCTTAGAGGGACAGCTAGAAGCTTTCTTT.